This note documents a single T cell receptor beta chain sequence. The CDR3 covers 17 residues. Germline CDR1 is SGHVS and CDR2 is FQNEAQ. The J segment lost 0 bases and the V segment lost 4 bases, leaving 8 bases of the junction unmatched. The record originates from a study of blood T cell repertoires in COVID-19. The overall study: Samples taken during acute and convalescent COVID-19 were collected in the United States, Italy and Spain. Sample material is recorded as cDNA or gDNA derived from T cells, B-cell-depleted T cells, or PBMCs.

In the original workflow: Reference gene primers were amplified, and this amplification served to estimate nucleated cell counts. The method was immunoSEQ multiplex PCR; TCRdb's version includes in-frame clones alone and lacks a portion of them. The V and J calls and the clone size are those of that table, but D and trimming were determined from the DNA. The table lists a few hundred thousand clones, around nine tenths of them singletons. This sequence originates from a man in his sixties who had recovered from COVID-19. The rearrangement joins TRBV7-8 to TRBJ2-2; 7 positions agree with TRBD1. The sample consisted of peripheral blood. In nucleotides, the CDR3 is TGTGCCAGCAGCTCCCGGGCCGGGACAGCGAACACCGGGGAGCTGTTTTTT. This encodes CASSSRAGTANTGELFF.